A selection of T cell receptor beta chains follows, all from one sample in a study of blood T cell repertoires in COVID-19. Only in-frame clones appear in the TCRdb table, and some are missing; sequencing was by immunoSEQ multiplex PCR. The sample contains 93,000 or so clones, approximately 88% of which appear only once. Sequencing used peripheral blood. These receptors were taken from a human donor in a cohort sampled during active COVID-19. Both conserved end residues are part of each CDR3. D genes are given only for firm matches. Clone size is shown for a subset of rows, as once, few, many or a class of expanded clone.

clone size,J gene,V gene,D gene,CDR3 DNA,CDR3 protein
few,TRBJ1-2,TRBV28,NA,TGTGCCAGCAAGGGGGGGGGCAGGGACGTTTATGGCTACACCTTC,CASKGGGRDVYGYTF
NA,TRBJ1-2,TRBV5-1,NA,TGCGCCAGCAGCTTTGGGGACACCCCTAACTATGGCTACACCTTC,CASSFGDTPNYGYTF
NA,TRBJ1-1,TRBV6-6,NA,TGTGCCAGCAGTTCCCCGGGAGTGGTTGCTTTCTTT,CASSSPGVVAFF
NA,TRBJ2-1,TRBV6-1,NA,TGTGCCAGCAGTGATCCCCCCGGGGTTGGTGGGAATGAGCAGTTCTTC,CASSDPPGVGGNEQFF
NA,TRBJ2-7,TRBV5-4,TRBD2,TGTGCCAGCAGCTTGGAACTAGCGGGGGGGCCTGGGGGTCACGAGCAGTACTTC,CASSLELAGGPGGHEQYF
NA,TRBJ2-3,TRBV5-1,NA,TGCGCCAGCAGCTCCCCGGGAGCAGATACGCAGTATTTT,CASSSPGADTQYF
NA,TRBJ1-1,TRBV30,TRBD1,TGTGCCTGGGACAGGGGGTATACTGAAGCTTTCTTT,CAWDRGYTEAFF
few,TRBJ1-6,TRBV4-3,TRBD1,TGCGCCAGCAGCCCAGGGACAGCAATTTATAATTCACCCCTCCACTTT,CASSPGTAIYNSPLHF
once,TRBJ1-4,TRBV19,NA,TGTGCCAGTAGTGTCGGAGGGACAACTAATGAAAAACTGTTTTTT,CASSVGGTTNEKLFF
NA,TRBJ2-1,TRBV7-8,TRBD2,TGTGCCAGCAGACAGACTAGCGGGGAACAGTTCTTC,CASRQTSGEQFF
NA,TRBJ2-1,TRBV7-9,TRBD2,TGTGCCAGCAGGCCGGCCGGGGGGAGGTACAATGAGCAGTTCTTC,CASRPAGGRYNEQFF
NA,TRBJ2-3,TRBV7-2,NA,TGTGCCAGCAGCCCGGGACTTAGCACAGATACGCAGTATTTT,CASSPGLSTDTQYF
NA,TRBJ2-3,TRBV6-2/TRBV6-3,TRBD1,TGTGCCAGCAGCGCCGGGACAGGGTTGTTGGATACGCAGTATTTT,CASSAGTGLLDTQYF
NA,TRBJ1-5,TRBV7-3,NA,TGTGCCAGCAGCTTATCGAGCAATCAGCCCCAGCATTTT,CASSLSSNQPQHF
large,TRBJ2-2,TRBV2,TRBD1,TGTGCCAGCAGCGTACAGGGGTCCGGGGAGCTGTTTTTT,CASSVQGSGELFF
NA,TRBJ2-5,TRBV18,TRBD1,TGTGCCAGCTCACCGCTCCGGGACAGGAGTCAAGAGACCCAGTACTTC,CASSPLRDRSQETQYF
NA,TRBJ2-3,TRBV5-4,TRBD1,TGTGCCAGCAGCTTGGTGGGACAGGTCGGTGGGCAAGATACGCAGTATTTT,CASSLVGQVGGQDTQYF